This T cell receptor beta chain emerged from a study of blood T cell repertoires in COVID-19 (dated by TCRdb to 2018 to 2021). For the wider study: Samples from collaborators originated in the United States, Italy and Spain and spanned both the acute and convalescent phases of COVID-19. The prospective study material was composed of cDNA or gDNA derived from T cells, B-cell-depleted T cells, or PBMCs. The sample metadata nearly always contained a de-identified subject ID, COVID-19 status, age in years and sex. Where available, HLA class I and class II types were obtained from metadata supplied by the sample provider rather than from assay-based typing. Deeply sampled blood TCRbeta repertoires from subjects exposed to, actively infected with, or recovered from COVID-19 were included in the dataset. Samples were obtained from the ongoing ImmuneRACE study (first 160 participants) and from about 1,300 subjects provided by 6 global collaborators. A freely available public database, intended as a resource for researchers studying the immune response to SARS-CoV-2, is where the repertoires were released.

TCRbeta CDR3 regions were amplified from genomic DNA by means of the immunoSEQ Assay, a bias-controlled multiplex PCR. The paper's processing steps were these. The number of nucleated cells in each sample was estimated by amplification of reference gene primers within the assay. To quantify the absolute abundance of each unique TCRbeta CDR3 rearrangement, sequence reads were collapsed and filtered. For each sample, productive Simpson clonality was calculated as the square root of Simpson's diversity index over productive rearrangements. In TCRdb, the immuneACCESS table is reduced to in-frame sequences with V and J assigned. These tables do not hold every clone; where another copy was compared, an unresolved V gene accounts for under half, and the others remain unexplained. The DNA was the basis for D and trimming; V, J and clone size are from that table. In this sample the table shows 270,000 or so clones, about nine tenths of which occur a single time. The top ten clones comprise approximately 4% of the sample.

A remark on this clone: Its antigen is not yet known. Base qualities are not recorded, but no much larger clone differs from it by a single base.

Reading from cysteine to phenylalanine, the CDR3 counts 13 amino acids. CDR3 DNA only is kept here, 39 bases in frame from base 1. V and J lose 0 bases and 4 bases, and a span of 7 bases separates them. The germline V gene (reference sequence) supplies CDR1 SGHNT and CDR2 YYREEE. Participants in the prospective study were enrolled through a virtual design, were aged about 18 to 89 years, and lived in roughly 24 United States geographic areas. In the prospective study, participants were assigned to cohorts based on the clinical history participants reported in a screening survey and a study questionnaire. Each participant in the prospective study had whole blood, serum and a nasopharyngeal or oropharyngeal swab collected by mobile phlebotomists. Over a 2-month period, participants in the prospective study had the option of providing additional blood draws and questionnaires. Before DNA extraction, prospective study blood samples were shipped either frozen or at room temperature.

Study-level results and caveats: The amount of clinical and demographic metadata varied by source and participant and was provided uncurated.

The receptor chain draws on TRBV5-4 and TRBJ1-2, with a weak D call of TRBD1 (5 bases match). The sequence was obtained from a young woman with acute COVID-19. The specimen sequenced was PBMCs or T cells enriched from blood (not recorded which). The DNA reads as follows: TGTGCCAGCAGCTTGGCAGGGATCTATGGCTACACCTTC. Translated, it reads CASSLAGIYGYTF.